These 32 T cell receptor beta chains originate from one sample sequenced in a study of OX40 agonist ivuxolimab in advanced cancers. Produced via immunoSEQ multiplex PCR; TCRdb's table is partial and in-frame only. The repertoire includes some 54,000 clones, about four fifths of them detected once, and more than 1% sits in the top ten. Material: CD4+ or CD8+ T cells sorted from blood, obtained in a trial of the OX40 agonist ivuxolimab. Source of these receptors: an adult with an advanced solid tumor such as melanoma, head and neck, liver or kidney cancer.

Here the CDR3 DNA reads TGTGCCAGCAGTTTTGTAGCGGGTGGCTACCACAATGAGCAGTTCTTC. Its translation is CASSFVAGGYHNEQFF. This chain uses TRBV27 with TRBJ2-1; TRBD2 agrees at 7 bases. The CDR3 totals 16 residues. The germline V gene has CDR1 MNHEY and CDR2 SMNVEV (reference sequence). Unmatched junction bases numbered 10, after V lost 3 bases and J lost 5 bases.

The rearrangement links TRBV19 to TRBJ2-3, with D perhaps matching TRBD2 (5 bases). CDR3 length equals 14 residues. Germline CDR1 LNHDA, CDR2 SQIVND (reference sequence). The V end was cut by 10 bases, the J end by 1 base, with 15 bases between. CDR3 nucleotides: TGTGCCACCGTCGGAGGCGGAGGCACAGATACGCAGTATTTT. Translation: CATVGGGGTDTQYF.

The chain links TRBV18 to TRBJ1-1, with 7 bases matching TRBD1. This CDR3 comprises 13 residues. Unmatched junction bases numbered 8, after V lost 3 bases and J lost 10 bases. Germline lookup yields CDR1 KGHSH and CDR2 LQKENI. This chain's CDR3 is CASSPRIDRAAFF. The CDR3 bases are TGTGCCAGCTCACCGAGAATCGACAGGGCAGCTTTCTTT.

This clone has just a few counts. The chain employs TRBV7-7 and TRBJ2-3; no clear D. Trimming took off 5 bases at V and 1 base at J, with 7 bases between the two ends. The germline CDR1 and CDR2 sequences are SSHAT and FNYEAQ (reference sequence). The CDR3 is made up of 13 amino acids. As DNA, the CDR3 is TGTGCCAGCAGCCTACTTGGCACAGATACGCAGTATTTT. Encoded protein: CASSLLGTDTQYF.

V usage is TRBV7-7 and J usage is TRBJ2-7; D may be TRBD2 (6 bases). The CDR3 loop spans 13 amino acids. Trimming removed 4 bases at V and 2 bases at J, with 9 bases between. Germline CDR1 SSHAT, CDR2 FNYEAQ (reference sequence). The CDR3 region is CASSSAGTYEQYF. CDR3 coding DNA: TGTGCCAGCAGCTCGGCGGGGACCTACGAGCAGTACTTC.

The rearrangement joins TRBV7-9 to TRBJ2-5, with D hard to call. This CDR3 spans 13 amino acids. The germline CDR1 and CDR2 sequences are SEHNR and FQNEAQ (reference sequence). Trimming took off 1 base at V and 9 bases at J, with 12 bases between the two ends. This CDR3 reads CASSLERWASQYF. The CDR3 nucleotides are TGTGCCAGCAGCTTAGAGAGGTGGGCATCCCAGTACTTC.

Here the CDR3 reads CSVGDSSNQPQHF. The CDR3 DNA reads TGCAGCGTTGGGGACAGTTCTAATCAGCCCCAGCATTTT. This chain uses TRBV29-1 with TRBJ1-5; 7 bases are shared with TRBD1. The CDR3 is 13 amino acids. The ends lost 4 bases at V and 4 bases at J; junction bases unmatched: 4. Per germline, CDR1 SQVTM and CDR2 ANQGSEA. The entire variable domain, with the rest obtained from reference TRBV29-1 and TRBJ1-5, is as follows: SAVISQKPSRDICQRGTSLTIQCQVDSQVTMMFWYRQQPGQSLTLIATANQGSEATYESGFVIDKFPISRPNLTFSTLTVSNMSPEDSSIYLCSVGDSSNQPQHFGDGTRLSIL.

The CDR3 loop reads CASSLNGNQPQHF. The CDR3 bases are TGTGCCAGCTCGCTAAACGGGAATCAGCCCCAGCATTTT. The rearrangement joins TRBV18 to TRBJ1-5; D not resolved. This CDR3 spans 13 amino acids. V lost 6 bases to trimming and J lost 4 bases, with 10 bases between them. Per the germline V gene, CDR1 is KGHSH and CDR2 is LQKENI.

The chain joins TRBV7-2 to TRBJ2-2; TRBD2 matches at 11 bases. The CDR3 spans 18 residues. Germline CDR1 is SGHTA and CDR2 is FQGNSA. Trimming at V came to 2 bases and at J to 2 bases, leaving 7 bases not matched to a gene. DNA for the CDR3: TGTGCCAGCAGCTTACGCGGGACTAGCGGACCTAACACCGGGGAGCTGTTTTTT. Residues: CASSLRGTSGPNTGELFF.

Only one count was recorded for this clone. V and J are TRBV4-2 and TRBJ1-4, with 7 bases identical to TRBD1. V trimming: 1 base; J trimming: 7 bases; junction bases outside the gene matches: 6. The CDR3 sequence is 15 residues long. Looked up from germline, CDR1 is LGHNA and CDR2 is YNFKEQ. The DNA of the CDR3 is TGTGCCAGCAGCCAAGTTTGGGACAGAGGTGAAAAACTGTTTTTT. This codes for CASSQVWDRGEKLFF.

The V call is TRBV4-1, the J call TRBJ2-5; 11 bases fit TRBD2. The CDR3 runs to 14 residues. V was pared by 4 bases and J by 2 bases, with 0 bases of the junction left unmatched. Per the germline V gene, CDR1 is MGHRA and CDR2 is YSYEKL. The CDR3 region has the DNA TGCGCCAGCAGCCTAGCGGGAGGGCAAGAGACCCAGTACTTC. The encoded protein is CASSLAGGQETQYF.

The chain joins TRBV29-1 to TRBJ1-1; TRBD1 aligns across 9 bases. The V gene end was trimmed by 7 bases and the J gene end by 2 bases; junction bases not matched to a gene: 5. The CDR3 runs 13 residues. Looked up from germline, CDR1 is SQVTM and CDR2 is ANQGSEA. CDR3 sequence: CSGTGGSNTEAFF. DNA for the CDR3: TGCAGCGGTACAGGGGGCTCAAACACTGAAGCTTTCTTT.

The chain couples TRBV2 to TRBJ1-5; D is uncertain. V was shortened by 5 bases and J by 2 bases, with 10 bases between the two germline ends. Per germline, CDR1 SNHLY and CDR2 FYNNEI. The length of the CDR3 is 14 residues. CDR3 sequence reads: CASSLDQGNQPQHF. CDR3 bases: TGTGCCAGCAGTCTCGATCAGGGCAATCAGCCCCAGCATTTT.

The CDR3 spells CASSLGPPRTTDTQYF. The CDR3 DNA follows: TGTGCCAGCAGCTTAGGGCCTCCGAGGACCACAGATACGCAGTATTTT. The chain couples TRBV7-2 to TRBJ2-3; D is ambiguous. Germline lookup yields CDR1 SGHTA and CDR2 FQGNSA. V lost 1 base to trimming and J lost 2 bases, with 13 bases between them. The CDR3 extends over 16 amino acids.

V gene TRBV11-2 combines with J gene TRBJ1-5; weak D call: TRBD1 (6 bases). CDR1 and CDR2 from the germline V gene are SGHAT and FQNNGV. CDR3 length equals 14 residues. Trimming took off 0 bases at V and 9 bases at J, with 12 bases between the two ends. This CDR3 reads CASSLEGASGPQHF. DNA of the CDR3: TGTGCCAGCAGCTTAGAGGGGGCGTCGGGGCCCCAGCATTTT.

This rearrangement joins TRBV30 to TRBJ2-5; no clear D gene. V gave up 4 bases and J gave up 5 bases, with 8 bases separating them. CDR1 and CDR2 from the germline V gene are GTSNPN and SVGIG (reference sequence). This CDR3 region has 11 residues. CDR3: CAWTLSETQYF. As DNA, the CDR3 is TGTGCCTGGACACTAAGCGAGACCCAGTACTTC.

The chain employs TRBV5-1 and TRBJ1-2; 11 bases match TRBD1. V trimming: 0 bases; J trimming: 6 bases; junction bases outside the gene matches: 4. CDR3 length: 15 residues. CDR1 and CDR2 from the germline V gene are SGHRS and YFSETQ. CDR3 region: CASSLVRTGGDGYTF. The CDR3 region has the DNA TGCGCCAGCAGCTTGGTGCGGACAGGGGGCGATGGCTACACCTTC.

This clone is medium-sized (0.01 to 0.1%) by share. The rearrangement uses TRBV28 and TRBJ2-7; a weak D match, TRBD2 (6 bases). This CDR3 is built from 14 residues. CDR1 and CDR2 (germline): MDHEN, SYDVKM. Trimming stripped 2 bases from V and 1 base from J, with 9 bases between. DNA of the CDR3: TGTGCCAGCAGTTTAACGGGGGTTTCCTACGAGCAGTACTTC. Protein: CASSLTGVSYEQYF.

The rearrangement links TRBV29-1 to TRBJ1-2, with 8 positions matching TRBD1. With V trimmed by 1 base and J by 7 bases, 5 bases remained unmatched. The CDR3 sequence is 13 residues long. The germline V gene encodes CDR1 SQVTM and CDR2 ANQGSEA. The CDR3 loop is CSVEAGGPIGYTF. DNA for the CDR3: TGCAGCGTTGAAGCAGGGGGCCCCATTGGCTACACCTTC.

The rearrangement links TRBV6-5 to TRBJ2-1, with D possibly being TRBD1 or TRBD2 (5 bases each). CDR1 and CDR2 from the germline V gene are MNHEY and SVGAGI. The CDR3 sequence is 15 residues long. V lost 6 bases and J 12 bases, leaving 24 bases between the germline ends. The CDR3 nucleotides read TGTGCCAGCAGGGGACCGGGACCAACAATGAGTAGGCAGTTCTTC. It codes for CASRGPGPTMSRQFF.

As to this clone: A much larger clone is a single base away; this may be a read error. The genes are TRBV5-4 and TRBJ1-1; the D is unclear. The CDR3 loop spans 18 amino acids. Looked up from germline, CDR1 is SGHNT and CDR2 is YYREEE (reference sequence). Trimming shortened V by 3 bases and J by 4 bases, and 25 bases separated the two germline ends. The CDR3 DNA reads as TGTGCCAGCAGCTCAAACACCCGGGGTTATGGCTTAGGCACTGAAGCTTTCTTT. Translation gives CASSSNTRGYGLGTEAFF. The full variable domain, rest sourced from reference TRBV5-4 and TRBJ1-1, is ETGVTQSPTHLIKTRGQQVTLRCSSQSGHNTVSWYQQALGQGPQFIFQYYREEENGRGNFPPRFSGLQFPNYSSELNVNALELDDSALYLCASSSNTRGYGLGTEAFFGQGTRLTVV.

The rearrangement joins TRBV5-6 to TRBJ2-6, with D tentatively TRBD2 (5 bases). The germline V gene has CDR1 SGHDT and CDR2 YYEEEE. CDR3 length: 18 residues. Trimming removed 0 bases from V and 0 bases from J, with 13 bases in between. The CDR3 bases are TGTGCCAGCAGCTTGGTGGGATTGGGGAGCTCTGGGGCCAACGTCCTGACTTTC. Protein product: CASSLVGLGSSGANVLTF. Filled out from reference TRBV5-6 and TRBJ2-6, the complete variable domain reads DAGVTQSPTHLIKTRGQQVTLRCSPKSGHDTVSWYQQALGQGPQFIFQYYEEEERQRGNFPDRFSGHQFPNYSSELNVNALLLGDSALYLCASSLVGLGSSGANVLTFGAGSRLTVL.

This clone was counted only a few times. V is TRBV29-1 and J is TRBJ2-7; a possible D gene is TRBD1 (6 bases). The CDR3 contains 14 residues. The V end was cut by 5 bases, the J end by 1 base, with 15 bases between. Germline V lookup: CDR1 SQVTM, CDR2 ANQGSEA. The CDR3 loop is CSVLTGFGSYEQYF. The DNA of the CDR3 is TGCAGCGTTCTTACAGGGTTTGGGTCCTACGAGCAGTACTTC.

The chain carries TRBV28 and TRBJ1-4, with 10 bases aligning to TRBD1. Trimming at V came to 2 bases and at J to 6 bases, leaving 3 bases not matched to a gene. The CDR3 has 15 amino acids. In germline, CDR1 is MDHEN, CDR2 SYDVKM. The CDR3 loop reads CASSLPGTGDEKLFF. CDR3 bases: TGTGCCAGCAGTTTACCCGGGACAGGGGATGAAAAACTGTTTTTT. The whole variable domain, remainder taken from reference TRBV28 and TRBJ1-4, is DVKVTQSSRYLVKRTGEKVFLECVQDMDHENMFWYRQDPGLGLRLIYFSYDVKMKEKGDIPEGYSVSREKKERFSLILESASTNQTSMYLCASSLPGTGDEKLFFGSGTQLSVL.

This clone showed up just a few times. The chain uses TRBV28 and TRBJ1-5, with 7 bases matching TRBD1. Trimming took 3 bases from V and 3 from J; bases not matched to a gene: 5. This CDR3 is 15 amino acids long. In germline, CDR1 is MDHEN, CDR2 SYDVKM. CDR3 residues: CASSFWDSYNQPQHF. The CDR3, as DNA: TGTGCCAGCAGTTTTTGGGACAGCTACAATCAGCCCCAGCATTTT.

The rearrangement uses TRBV28 and TRBJ2-5, with 9 positions matching TRBD1. Germline CDR1 reads MDHEN; CDR2 reads SYDVKM. V lost 6 bases and J lost 4; bases outside the gene matches: 3. There are 13 residues in the CDR3. CDR3 residues: CASRPGQGETQYF. DNA of the CDR3: TGTGCCAGCAGGCCGGGACAGGGAGAGACCCAGTACTTC.

J is TRBJ2-3 and V is TRBV5-1; D unresolved. Germline-derived CDR1 and CDR2 are SGHRS and YFSETQ. Trimming stripped 3 bases from V and 2 bases from J, with 28 bases between. The CDR3 spans 20 residues. The CDR3 DNA reads TGCGCCAGCAGCTGGGCAAAGAAGAGCTTAACCCTGCAGCTCACAGATACGCAGTATTTT. It translates to CASSWAKKSLTLQLTDTQYF.

V usage is TRBV4-3 and J usage is TRBJ2-7; 10 bases match TRBD2. In germline, CDR1 is LGHNA, CDR2 YSLEER. V was pared by 2 bases and J by 1 base, with 2 bases of the junction left unmatched. The CDR3 runs 15 residues. This chain's CDR3 is CASSQLAGESYEQYF. DNA of the CDR3: TGCGCCAGCAGCCAACTAGCGGGAGAGTCCTACGAGCAGTACTTC.

The genes are TRBV2 and TRBJ2-3; 7 bases agree with TRBD2. This CDR3 is 15 amino acids long. The V gene's germline CDR1 is SNHLY and CDR2 FYNNEI. V lost 4 bases and J lost 1; bases outside the gene matches: 5. CDR3 in amino acids: CASSVGAGGTDTQYF. DNA for the CDR3: TGTGCCAGCAGTGTTGGGGCGGGAGGCACAGATACGCAGTATTTT.

The chain employs TRBV7-8 and TRBJ1-2, with TRBD1 as a possible D gene (5 bases). The germline CDR1 and CDR2 sequences are SGHVS and FQNEAQ. Trimming pared 4 bases from V and 0 bases from J, leaving 15 bases between. The CDR3 covers 16 residues. This CDR3 is CASSSEGAAANYGYTF. CDR3 bases: TGTGCCAGCAGCTCGGAAGGGGCCGCAGCTAACTATGGCTACACCTTC.

This rearrangement joins TRBV14 to TRBJ1-5, with D perhaps TRBD1 (5 bases). The CDR3 is made up of 13 amino acids. CDR1 and CDR2 from the germline V gene are SGHDN and FVKESK. V shed 5 bases and J shed 4 bases, with 9 bases lying between them. The CDR3 nucleotides are TGTGCCAGCAGCAAGACAGCAAATCAGCCCCAGCATTTT. Its protein is CASSKTANQPQHF. Based on the CDR3 plus reference TRBV14 and TRBJ1-5, the full variable domain is EAGVTQFPSHSVIEKGQTVTLRCDPISGHDNLYWYRRVMGKEIKFLLHFVKESKQDESGMPNNRFLAERTGGTYSTLKVQPAELEDSGVYFCASSKTANQPQHFGDGTRLSIL.

The chain uses TRBV28 and TRBJ2-3; D is undetermined. CDR3 length: 15 amino acids. Germline V gene data show CDR1 as MDHEN and CDR2 as SYDVKM. V was shortened by 3 bases and J by 2 bases, with 12 bases between the two germline ends. CDR3 DNA sequence: TGTGCCAGCAGTTTCTCCCGGCAAGACACAGATACGCAGTATTTT. The encoded protein is CASSFSRQDTDTQYF.